Shown below are 21 T cell receptor beta chains from a single sample sequenced in a study of blood T cell repertoires in COVID-19. Clones were read by immunoSEQ multiplex PCR, and TCRdb kept only the in-frame ones, dropping some. The table lists over 60,000 clones, more than 70% of them singletons, with roughly 2.7% in the top ten. Sequencing was carried out using peripheral blood. Receptors were obtained from a man in his 70s with active or convalescent COVID-19.

This clone was found a few times. V gene TRBV7-6 combines with J gene TRBJ2-5, with 7 bases aligning to TRBD2. CDR1 and CDR2 (germline): SGHVS, FNYEAQ. The CDR3 is 17 residues long. Trimming cost V 0 bases and J 2 bases; bases outside gene matches: 9. The CDR3 protein is CASSLAAGTNPQETQYF. CDR3 sequence (DNA): TGTGCCAGCAGCTTAGCAGCTGGGACTAACCCACAAGAGACCCAGTACTTC.

V gene TRBV19 combines with J gene TRBJ1-2; the D gene is possibly TRBD1 (5 bases). V lost 5 bases and J 3 bases, leaving 13 bases between the germline ends. Germline loops: CDR1 LNHDA, CDR2 SQIVND (reference sequence). This CDR3 contains 14 residues. The CDR3 here is CASSYLGEDYGYTF. As DNA, the CDR3 is TGTGCCAGTAGTTACCTAGGGGAGGACTATGGCTACACCTTC.

This chain joins TRBV7-9 and TRBJ1-1, with 7 bases matching TRBD1. Germline assignment: CDR1 SEHNR and CDR2 FQNEAQ (reference sequence). The V and J ends lost 0 bases and 4 bases, in that order; junction bases with no gene match: 5. The CDR3 extends over 15 amino acids. The CDR3 spells CASSLAGGSGTEAFF. The CDR3 bases are TGTGCCAGCAGCTTAGCAGGGGGCTCGGGCACTGAAGCTTTCTTT.

The gene calls are TRBV3-1 (or the pseudogene TRBV3-2) and TRBJ2-3; the D is unclear. V shed 1 base and J shed 5 bases, with 4 bases lying between them. The CDR3 runs 12 residues. The germline CDR1 and CDR2 sequences are LGHDT and YNNKEL (reference sequence). The CDR3 DNA sequence: TGTGCCAGCAGCCAAGCCGGAGATACGCAGTATTTT. It specifies CASSQAGDTQYF.

The V and J genes are TRBV5-8 and TRBJ2-5, with D perhaps matching TRBD2 (7 bases). V lost 5 bases and J 4 bases, leaving 15 bases between the germline ends. Germline V gives CDR1 SGHTS, CDR2 YDEGEE. This CDR3 has 14 residues. Here the CDR3 reads CASRAKGGGETQYF. CDR3 in DNA: TGTGCCAGCAGAGCAAAAGGGGGGGGAGAGACCCAGTACTTC. The whole variable domain, filled in from reference TRBV5-8 and TRBJ2-5, reads EAGVTQSPTHLIKTRGQQATLRCSPISGHTSVYWYQQALGLGLQFLLWYDEGEERNRGNFPPRFSGRQFPNYSSELNVNALELEDSALYLCASRAKGGGETQYFGPGTRLLVL.

The chain employs TRBV5-1 and TRBJ2-5, with 14 bases fitting TRBD2. Germline V gene data show CDR1 as SGHRS and CDR2 as YFSETQ. Trimming cost V 4 bases and J 4 bases; bases outside gene matches: 9. The CDR3 consists of 17 residues. The CDR3 bases are TGCGCCAGCAGCCTGACTAGCGGGAGGGCCGGTAGAGAGACCCAGTACTTC. It specifies CASSLTSGRAGRETQYF.

This sequence joins TRBV9 and TRBJ1-2; 9 bases map to TRBD1. Looked up from germline, CDR1 is SGDLS and CDR2 is YYNGEE. The CDR3 is 16 amino acids. V shed 4 bases and J 3 bases; nucleotides not matched to a gene: 10. CDR3 protein: CASSPKGGQGYYGYTF. CDR3 nucleotides: TGTGCCAGCAGCCCCAAGGGGGGACAGGGTTACTATGGCTACACCTTC.

The chain employs TRBV10-2 and TRBJ1-1, with TRBD1 matching over 8 bases. CDR3 length: 15 amino acids. CDR1 WSHSY and CDR2 SAAADI come from the germline V gene. V shed 4 bases and J 1 base; nucleotides not matched to a gene: 5. CDR3 in DNA: TGCGCCAGCAGTGGGGACAGGCTGGCGAACACTGAAGCTTTCTTT. It is translated as CASSGDRLANTEAFF.

V usage is TRBV7-2 and J usage is TRBJ2-5; TRBD2 is a possible D gene (7 bases). This CDR3 is built from 16 residues. The germline gives CDR1 SGHTA, CDR2 FQGNSA. V shed 5 bases and J shed 2 bases, with 18 bases lying between them. The CDR3 DNA follows: TGTGCCAGCAGCAGGAGGGGGGGCGCGGGACAAGAGACCCAGTACTTC. Amino acids: CASSRRGGAGQETQYF.

This clone has only a few counts. This CDR3 reads CASSLAGAMNTEAFF. In DNA, the CDR3 is TGTGCCAGCAGCTTAGCAGGGGCTATGAACACTGAAGCTTTCTTT. The rearrangement links TRBV5-5 to TRBJ1-1; a weak D match, TRBD1 (6 bases). The V end was cut by 2 bases, the J end by 0 bases, with 11 bases between. This CDR3 is 15 amino acids long. CDR1 SGHKS and CDR2 YYEKEE come from the germline V gene (reference sequence).

As regards this clone: At the DNA level, this CDR3 is encoded by other sequences in the same sample as well. The J gene is TRBJ2-2, the V gene TRBV19; D is perhaps TRBD1 (5 bases). Trimming took off 3 bases at V and 2 bases at J, with 7 bases between the two ends. The CDR3 has 14 amino acids. CDR1 is LNHDA, CDR2 SQIVND, per germline (reference sequence). The CDR3 loop reads CASSIQGNTGELFF. Written as DNA, the CDR3 is TGTGCCAGTAGTATCCAGGGTAACACCGGGGAGCTGTTTTTT.

This clone was recorded a few times. This sequence joins TRBV27 and TRBJ2-6, with 10 bases lining up with TRBD2. This CDR3 is 17 amino acids long. With 5 bases clipped from V and 4 bases from J, the junction kept 8 bases outside the gene matches. In germline, CDR1 is MNHEY, CDR2 SMNVEV (reference sequence). CDR3 DNA sequence: TGTGCCAGCAGTCAGCTAGCGGGAGCGGGCGGGGCCAACGTCCTGACTTTC. This sequence encodes CASSQLAGAGGANVLTF. Variable domain in full (rest from reference TRBV27 and TRBJ2-6): EAQVTQNPRYLITVTGKKLTVTCSQNMNHEYMSWYRQDPGLGLRQIYYSMNVEVTDKGDVPEGYKVSRKEKRNFPLILESPSPNQTSLYFCASSQLAGAGGANVLTFGAGSRLTVL.

The chain links TRBV2 to TRBJ2-5; perhaps TRBD2 as D (7 bases). The germline V gene encodes CDR1 SNHLY and CDR2 FYNNEI. This CDR3 has 15 residues. V shed 0 bases and J shed 4 bases, with 12 bases lying between them. The CDR3 region is CASSEARGGGETQYF. Written as DNA, the CDR3 is TGTGCCAGCAGTGAAGCGCGCGGGGGCGGAGAGACCCAGTACTTC.

The chain carries TRBV5-4 and TRBJ1-4; 10 positions agree with TRBD1. Trimming at V came to 7 bases and at J to 7 bases, leaving 7 bases not matched to a gene. The CDR3 contains 14 residues. Looked up from germline, CDR1 is SGHNT and CDR2 is YYREEE (reference sequence). The CDR3 spells CASSGTGEGEKLFF. The CDR3 bases are TGTGCCAGCTCCGGGACAGGGGAAGGTGAAAAACTGTTTTTT.

The chain uses TRBV6-6 and TRBJ2-5, with a tentative D call TRBD2 (6 bases). Germline CDR1 reads MNHNY; CDR2 reads SVGAGI (reference sequence). V was clipped by 1 base and J by 5 bases, with 8 bases between them. The CDR3 contains 13 residues. CDR3 loop: CASSYYGGETQYF. In nucleotides, the CDR3 is TGTGCCAGCAGTTACTATGGGGGGGAGACCCAGTACTTC.

The chain links TRBV5-1 to TRBJ1-2, with 7 bases fitting TRBD1. This CDR3 has 15 amino acids. Germline assignment: CDR1 SGHRS and CDR2 YFSETQ. J was trimmed by 7 bases and V by 0 bases; bases with no gene match: 9. The CDR3 DNA sequence: TGCGCCAGCAGCTTGGGGGACAGTGTTGTAGGTGGCTACACCTTC. Residues: CASSLGDSVVGGYTF.

The V gene is TRBV15, the J gene TRBJ2-1, with D uncertain. V lost 3 bases to trimming and J lost 3 bases, with 12 bases between them. Germline-derived CDR1 and CDR2 are LNHNV and YYDKDF (reference sequence). The length of the CDR3 is 15 residues. The CDR3 DNA is TGTGCCACCAGCAGGACCCTTCAGGACTACAATGAGCAGTTCTTC. It is translated as CATSRTLQDYNEQFF.

The sample holds one count of this clone. The chain carries TRBV30 and TRBJ1-2, with 7 bases that match TRBD1. The CDR3 is made up of 14 amino acids. V lost 5 bases to trimming and J lost 5 bases; unmatched junction nucleotides: 11. In germline, CDR1 is GTSNPN, CDR2 SVGIG (reference sequence). The CDR3 sequence is CAWGTANNVYGYTF. For the CDR3, the DNA is TGTGCCTGGGGGACAGCCAACAACGTTTATGGCTACACCTTC.

V and J are TRBV27 and TRBJ1-2, with TRBD1 matching over 11 bases. V gave up 2 bases and J gave up 4 bases; unmatched junction bases: 15. The CDR3 length is 19 residues. Germline CDR1 is MNHEY and CDR2 is SMNVEV (reference sequence). The CDR3 DNA follows: TGTGCCAGCAGTTTAGCTGGGATGGGACAGGGGGGGTATGGCTATGGCTACACCTTC. This codes for CASSLAGMGQGGYGYGYTF.

This chain joins TRBV10-3 and TRBJ2-2, with a possible D match to TRBD1 (6 bases). Germline loops: CDR1 ENHRY, CDR2 SYGVKD. There are 15 residues in the CDR3. V dropped 6 bases and J dropped 7 bases, with 18 bases sitting between them. This CDR3 is CAISPTGNQIGELFF. The CDR3 DNA reads as TGTGCCATCAGCCCTACAGGGAACCAGATCGGGGAGCTGTTTTTT.

The chain couples TRBV7-2 to TRBJ2-1; TRBD1 matches at 10 bases. V was pared by 6 bases and J by 0 bases, with 5 bases of the junction left unmatched. Germline V CDR1 and CDR2: SGHTA, FQGNSA. This CDR3 spans 16 amino acids. CDR3 DNA sequence: TGTGCCAGCAGGCGGGACAGGGGAAGCTCCTACAATGAGCAGTTCTTC. Protein product: CASRRDRGSSYNEQFF.